What follows describes a single T cell receptor beta chain. The antigen remains unidentified. Sequence at one end of the junction differs from germline and may be a read error. This entry comes from a study of CD8+CD57+ T cells in acquired aplastic anemia. The overall study: Mean DNA quantity obtained from sorted CD4+ and CD8+ cells was around 3.2 ug. For CD4+ cells, healthy donors had an average of approximately 9.8 million reads.

Genomic DNA templated the TCR beta VDJ and CDR3 profiling. TCRdb re-analysed the reads in MiXCR, keeping a single row per CDR3 protein. The profile covers 400,000 to 450,000 distinct CDR3 sequences, with roughly 68% appearing a single time and under 5% taken by the ten largest. The CDR3 extends over 17 amino acids. Study-wide results and caveats: Found in both controls and patients were around 29 CD8+ CDR3 sequences. For CD8+ Simpson's diversity, patients and controls showed no significant difference.

The sequencing sample was made of sorted CD4+, CD8+, or CD8+CD57+ T cells (not recorded which) from PBMCs. The rearrangement links TRBV12-3 or TRBV12-4 to TRBJ1-3; no clear D. The sequence came from a human donor in good health, serving as a control. The CDR3 sequence is CAISDPVRHTSGNTIYF. CDR3 coding DNA: TGTGCCATCAGTGACCCCGTCCGTCACACCTCTGGAAACACCATATATTTT.